Sequencing of this TCR beta chain was carried out in a study of blood T cell repertoires in COVID-19. Study-wide context: From T cells, B-cell-depleted T cells, or PBMCs came the material, which was cDNA or gDNA.

V lost 0 bases and J lost 6, with 9 bases in between. This CDR3 has 14 residues. Germline V gene lookup returns CDR1 MNHEY and CDR2 SVGEGT. Libraries were prepared by immunoSEQ multiplex PCR; TCRdb keeps only in-frame clonotypes and omits some of them. The sample has tens of thousands of clones, 87% seen once. The TCR originated in a man between 60 and 70 years old with acute or convalescent COVID-19. The chain combines TRBV6-2 or TRBV6-3 with TRBJ1-5; D is possibly TRBD1 (5 bases). Material: peripheral blood. The CDR3 loop reads CASSYSPGPQPQHF. The CDR3 DNA reads TGTGCCAGCAGTTACTCGCCAGGGCCTCAGCCCCAGCATTTT.